This T cell receptor (beta chain) was obtained from a study of T cells in Graves' hyperthyroidism and ophthalmopathy. Study findings and constraints: Model-based prediction identified ophthalmopathy a median 6.5 months prior to its onset.

This CDR3 has 17 amino acids. Germline trimming cut 4 bases from V and 15 bases from J; bases unmatched to any gene: 23. CDR1 and CDR2 (germline): SQVTM, ANQGSEA. RNA transcripts served as the template for amplifying TCR beta CDR3 regions. Researchers ran a first-round RT-PCR on the TCR CDR3 using the HTBI primer set. MiXCR, applied by TCRdb to the multiplex PCR reads, yields one record per CDR3 protein. The table shows approximately 590,000 distinct CDR3 sequences, with approximately 15% occurring only once. As regards this clonotype: No antigen is known for it.

The sequencing sample was made of blood. This sequence was found in a woman under 40 with Graves' hyperthyroidism. The chain couples TRBV29-1 to TRBJ2-1; 11 nucleotides align to TRBD2. CDR3 sequence (DNA): TGCAGCGTTGTATTGCCAGGGAGTGTAGCGGGAGGGCCGCGGAGGTTCTTC. Its translation is CSVVLPGSVAGGPRRFF.